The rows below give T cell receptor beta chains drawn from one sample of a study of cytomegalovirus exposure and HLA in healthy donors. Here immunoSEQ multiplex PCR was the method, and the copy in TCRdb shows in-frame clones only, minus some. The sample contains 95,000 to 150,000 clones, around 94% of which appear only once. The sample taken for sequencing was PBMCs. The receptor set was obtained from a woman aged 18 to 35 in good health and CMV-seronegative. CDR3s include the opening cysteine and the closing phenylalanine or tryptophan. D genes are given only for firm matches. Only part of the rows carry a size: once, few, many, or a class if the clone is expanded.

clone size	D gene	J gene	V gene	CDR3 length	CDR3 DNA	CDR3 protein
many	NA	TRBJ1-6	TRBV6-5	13	TGTGCCAGCCATGACAAGGAAGCATCACCCCTCCACTTT	CASHDKEASPLHF
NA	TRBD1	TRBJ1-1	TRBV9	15	TGTGCCAGCAGCGCACGGACAGGTGAGAACACTGAAGCTTTCTTT	CASSARTGENTEAFF
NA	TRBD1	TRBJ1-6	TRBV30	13	TGTGCCTGGCTCGGACAGGGCGTCTCACCCCTCCACTTT	CAWLGQGVSPLHF
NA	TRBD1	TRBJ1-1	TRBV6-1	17	TGTGCCAGCAGTGGGCTCGGACAGGCAAGACGGAACACTGAAGCTTTCTTT	CASSGLGQARRNTEAFF
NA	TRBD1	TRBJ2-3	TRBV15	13	TGTGCCACCAAGGACAGGGTAAAAGATACGCAGTATTTT	CATKDRVKDTQYF
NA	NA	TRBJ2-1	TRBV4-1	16	TGCGCCAGCAGCCGCCGTATGACAGGCCTTAACAATGAGCAGTTCTTC	CASSRRMTGLNNEQFF
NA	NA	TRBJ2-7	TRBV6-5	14	TGTGCCAGCAGTTACACAATTGGTCCCAACGAGCAGTACTTC	CASSYTIGPNEQYF
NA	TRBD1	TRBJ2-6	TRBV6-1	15	TGTGCCAGTAAAAGAGCCGGGACAGGGGGAAGGGTCCTGACTTTC	CASKRAGTGGRVLTF
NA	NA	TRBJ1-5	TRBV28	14	TGTGCTTCAGCAACCGGGGGGAGCAATCAGCCCCAGCATTTT	CASATGGSNQPQHF
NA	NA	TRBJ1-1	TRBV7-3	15	TGTGCCAGCAGCCGAAAGCCAGGGATGAACACTGAAGCTTTCTTT	CASSRKPGMNTEAFF
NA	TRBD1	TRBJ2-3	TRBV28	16	TGTGCCAGCAGCACCATCGCGGACAGGGGGCTTGATACGCAGTATTTT	CASSTIADRGLDTQYF
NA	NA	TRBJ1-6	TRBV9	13	TGTGCCAGCAGCGTAGATCGGAATTCACCCCTCCACTTT	CASSVDRNSPLHF
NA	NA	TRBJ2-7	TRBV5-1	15	TGCGCCAGCAGCTTGGGTTTTCAGGGATCCTACGAGCAGTACTTC	CASSLGFQGSYEQYF
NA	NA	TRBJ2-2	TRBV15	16	TGTGCCACCAGCAGAGATTTGGCAGCGAACACCGGGGAGCTGTTTTTT	CATSRDLAANTGELFF
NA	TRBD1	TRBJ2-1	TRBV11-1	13	TGTGCCAGCAGCCCTCCAGGGGGTAGCGAGCAGTTCTTC	CASSPPGGSEQFF
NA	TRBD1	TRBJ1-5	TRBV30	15	TGTGCCTGGAGTGGGGACAGGGGATACGGTCAGCCCCAGCATTTT	CAWSGDRGYGQPQHF
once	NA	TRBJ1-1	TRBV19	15	TGTGCCAGTAGTTCAGCACAGGGAGCCCACACTGAAGCTTTCTTT	CASSSAQGAHTEAFF